The next 30 T cell receptor beta chains were all read from a single sample in a study of control samples from healthy donors and cancer patients (dated by TCRdb to the early 2020s). The library was built by means of the immunoSEQ multiplex PCR assay. The clones in this table, taken by TCRdb from immuneACCESS, are in-frame only. Not every clone is retained; where verified, under half of the shortfall comes from an unresolved V gene, and the cause of the rest is unknown. This sample holds over 80,000 clones; around three quarters were observed only once. The ten largest account for over 9.5% of the sample. Sequencing used blood. Receptors were obtained from a woman between 25 and 40 years old in good health.

The chain is built from TRBV3-1 (or the pseudogene TRBV3-2) and TRBJ1-1, with TRBD1 identical over 8 bases. Germline loops: CDR1 LGHDT, CDR2 YNNKEL (reference sequence). J gave up 3 bases and V 2 bases, and 5 bases lay outside the gene matches. This CDR3 is 15 amino acids long. CDR3 in amino acids: CASSQRTGQDTEAFF. CDR3 nucleotides: TGTGCCAGCAGCCAACGGACAGGGCAGGACACTGAAGCTTTCTTT.

The chain employs TRBV25-1 and TRBJ1-2; D possibly corresponds to TRBD1 (6 bases). The CDR3 covers 12 residues. Germline V gene sequence: CDR1 MGHDK, CDR2 SYGVNS. Trimming left V 5 bases short and J 5 bases short, with 9 bases between. The chain's CDR3 is CASSPQGYGYTF. The CDR3 DNA reads as TGTGCCAGCAGTCCCCAGGGGTATGGCTACACCTTC.

The chain combines TRBV15 with TRBJ2-5; the D gene is possibly TRBD2 (5 bases). From germline, CDR1 is LNHNV and CDR2 YYDKDF (reference sequence). This CDR3 contains 13 residues. The V gene lost 1 base and the J gene lost 5 bases, with 8 bases spanning the gap. The CDR3: CATSRVEEETQYF. The CDR3 DNA reads as TGTGCCACCAGCAGAGTGGAGGAGGAGACCCAGTACTTC. The full variable domain, with the rest looked up from reference TRBV15 and TRBJ2-5, is DAMVIQNPRYQVTQFGKPVTLSCSQTLNHNVMYWYQQKSSQAPKLLFHYYDKDFNNEADTPDNFQSRRPNTSFCFLDIRSPGLGDTAMYLCATSRVEEETQYFGPGTRLLVL.

V is TRBV30 and J is TRBJ2-3; TRBD2 matches 7 bases. The trim removed 2 bases at V and 1 base at J, leaving 3 bases unmatched. This CDR3 region has 14 residues. CDR1 and CDR2 (germline): GTSNPN, SVGIG (reference sequence). CDR3 loop: CAWSLGGGTDTQYF. CDR3 sequence (DNA): TGTGCCTGGAGTTTGGGGGGGGGCACAGATACGCAGTATTTT.

The chain links TRBV12-3 or TRBV12-4 to TRBJ2-5; no reliable D call. The V end lost 3 bases, the J end lost 2 bases, and 7 bases lay between the germline ends. This CDR3 contains 13 residues. In DNA form, the CDR3 reads TGTGCCAGCAGTTTGCAACAGCAAGAGACCCAGTACTTC. Protein sequence: CASSLQQQETQYF.

The V call is TRBV5-6, the J call TRBJ2-3, with D perhaps matching TRBD1 or TRBD2 (6 bases each). The ends were cut back, 4 bases at V and 7 bases at J, with 22 bases in the middle. The length of the CDR3 is 16 residues. Germline assignment: CDR1 SGHDT and CDR2 YYEEEE. CDR3 bases: TGTGCCAGCAGCCTACCACCCAGTTGGGGGGCGAATACGCAGTATTTT. The encoded protein is CASSLPPSWGANTQYF.

This chain uses TRBV5-6 with TRBJ1-2; TRBD1 matches at 8 bases. The CDR3 loop spans 15 amino acids. Germline CDR1 SGHDT, CDR2 YYEEEE. V was clipped by 4 bases and J by 0 bases; unmatched bases: 5. The CDR3 protein is CASSNIQGANYGYTF. DNA for the CDR3: TGTGCCAGCAGCAACATACAGGGGGCTAACTATGGCTACACCTTC.

The rearrangement uses TRBV7-9 and TRBJ1-3; D remains ambiguous. CDR3 size: 12 residues. V was clipped by 4 bases and J by 8 bases, with 9 bases between them. Per the germline V gene, CDR1 is SEHNR and CDR2 is FQNEAQ (reference sequence). This CDR3 is CASSSSWHTIYF. The CDR3 nucleotides read TGTGCCAGCAGCTCCTCGTGGCACACCATATATTTT.

The V gene is TRBV5-1, the J gene TRBJ1-1; D is uncertain. CDR1 and CDR2 (germline): SGHRS, YFSETQ. Trimming left V 5 bases short and J 3 bases short, with 11 bases between. The CDR3 runs 13 residues. CDR3: CASRRDLDTEAFF. CDR3 in DNA: TGCGCCAGCAGAAGGGATTTGGACACTGAAGCTTTCTTT.

This chain connects TRBV3-1 (or the pseudogene TRBV3-2) to TRBJ2-5, with 9 bases that match TRBD1. CDR1 is LGHDT, CDR2 YNNKEL, per germline (reference sequence). Trimming took 5 bases from V and 3 from J; bases not matched to a gene: 19. CDR3 length: 19 residues. CDR3 sequence reads: CASSTAETGGVLGKETQYF. In DNA form, the CDR3 reads TGTGCCAGCAGCACCGCCGAAACAGGGGGCGTATTGGGTAAAGAGACCCAGTACTTC.

The chain carries TRBV6-5 and TRBJ1-3, with 8 bases fitting TRBD1. The CDR3 has 15 amino acids. Germline trimming cut 5 bases from V and 4 bases from J; bases unmatched to any gene: 7. Germline V gene sequence: CDR1 MNHEY, CDR2 SVGAGI. The CDR3 sequence: CASSRQGSLGNTIYF. DNA of the CDR3: TGTGCCAGCAGTCGACAGGGGTCTCTAGGAAACACCATATATTTT.

The chain uses TRBV7-6 and TRBJ1-4; maybe TRBD1 (6 bases). CDR1 and CDR2 (germline): SGHVS, FNYEAQ. Trimming removed 2 bases at V and 12 bases at J, with 19 bases between. The length of the CDR3 is 15 residues. The CDR3 sequence is CASSLLGLRDTQLFF. The DNA of the CDR3 is TGTGCCAGCAGCTTATTAGGCTTGCGGGACACCCAACTGTTTTTT.

The chain has TRBV6-6 and TRBJ2-7; no reliable D call. The germline CDR1 and CDR2 sequences are MNHNY and SVGAGI (reference sequence). Deletions cut 2 bases from V and 4 bases from J, with 12 bases between. The CDR3 has 14 residues. The CDR3 protein is CASSYQSRVYEQYF. DNA for the CDR3: TGTGCCAGCAGTTACCAGAGTCGGGTATACGAGCAGTACTTC.

J is TRBJ1-2 and V is TRBV30; D perhaps matches TRBD1 (6 bases). V lost 1 base and J lost 4, with 13 bases in between. This CDR3 contains 14 residues. The germline gives CDR1 GTSNPN, CDR2 SVGIG (reference sequence). CDR3 DNA: TGTGCCTGGAGTGCCTACAGGGTGGGCTATGGCTACACCTTC. Protein sequence: CAWSAYRVGYGYTF.

The J gene is TRBJ2-7, the V gene TRBV23-1; weak D call: TRBD2 (6 bases). TRBV23-1 is classed as an ORF, of uncertain function. The germline V and J ends were trimmed by 6 bases and 3 bases, with 15 bases remaining between them. This CDR3 is 14 amino acids long. The CDR3 sequence is CASRGRPGSYEQYF. The CDR3 DNA is TGCGCCAGCAGAGGACGCCCCGGGAGCTACGAGCAGTACTTC.

V and J are TRBV19 and TRBJ2-5, with D unclear. Per germline, CDR1 LNHDA and CDR2 SQIVND (reference sequence). Between the trimmed V and J ends, which lost 8 bases and 2 bases, there was a span of 6 bases. The CDR3 runs 11 residues. The DNA for the CDR3 is TGTGCCAGTGGCATACAAGAGACCCAGTACTTC. This codes for CASGIQETQYF. Drawing the rest from reference TRBV19 and TRBJ2-5, the complete variable domain is DGGITQSPKYLFRKEGQNVTLSCEQNLNHDAMYWYRQDPGQGLRLIYYSQIVNDFQKGDIAEGYSVSREKKESFPLTVTSAQKNPTAFYLCASGIQETQYFGPGTRLLVL.

In this sample, this clone turned up once. The rearrangement joins TRBV7-2 to TRBJ2-7; 7 bases fit TRBD1. V shed 0 bases, J shed 3 bases, and the junction held 8 bases outside the gene matches. This CDR3 has 16 residues. CDR1 SGHTA and CDR2 FQGNSA come from the germline V gene. The CDR3 nucleotides are TGTGCCAGCAGCTTAGCGTCGCGACAGGGTGTCTACGAGCAGTACTTC. It translates to CASSLASRQGVYEQYF.

Worth noting for this clone: A much larger clone sits a single nucleotide away, making a read error possible. The chain combines TRBV7-3 with TRBJ2-2, with unresolved D. CDR1 is SGHTA and CDR2 is FQGTGA in the germline V gene. The CDR3 consists of 12 residues. Trimming removed 6 bases at V and 2 bases at J, with 4 bases between. Here the CDR3 DNA reads TGTGCCAGCAGATCTAACACCGGGGAGCTGTTTTTT. Translation: CASRSNTGELFF.

The sample holds one count of this clone. The gene calls are TRBV6-6 and TRBJ2-3; 9 bases are shared with TRBD1. Germline values: CDR1 MNHNY, CDR2 SVGAGI (reference sequence). This CDR3 is 14 amino acids long. V lost 5 bases, J lost 12 bases, and 12 bases stayed unmatched. For the CDR3, the DNA is TGTGCCAGCAGTCAACCTGACAGGGGGATTCTCCAGTATTTT. Translation: CASSQPDRGILQYF.

This clone has more than one count but fewer than ten. The chain recombines TRBV19 with TRBJ1-5, with D perhaps matching TRBD1 (5 bases). Germline V lookup: CDR1 LNHDA, CDR2 SQIVND (reference sequence). The length of the CDR3 is 15 residues. Trimming took 3 bases from V and 4 from J, leaving 13 bases between them. The CDR3 DNA follows: TGTGCCAGTAGTATCTCGCTGGCAGGGAATCAGCCCCAGCATTTT. Its protein product is CASSISLAGNQPQHF.

J is TRBJ2-5 and V is TRBV6-5, with 11 bases that match TRBD1. CDR3 size: 14 residues. Germline-derived CDR1 and CDR2 are MNHEY and SVGAGI. The ends lost 7 bases at V and 4 bases at J; junction bases unmatched: 5. In DNA form, the CDR3 reads TGTGCCAGCACTCAGGACAGGGGGCGAGAGACCCAGTACTTC. Protein: CASTQDRGRETQYF.

This chain connects TRBV6-5 to TRBJ1-2, with a weak D call TRBD1 (6 bases). The germline V and J ends were trimmed by 0 bases and 4 bases, with 12 bases remaining between them. Germline V gives CDR1 MNHEY, CDR2 SVGAGI. This CDR3 is 15 amino acids long. CDR3 sequence: CASSYSAGARYGYTF. The CDR3 nucleotides are TGTGCCAGCAGTTACTCGGCAGGGGCCCGCTATGGCTACACCTTC.

The J gene is TRBJ1-5, the V gene TRBV10-3, with a possible D match to TRBD1 (5 bases). CDR3 length: 12 residues. From germline, CDR1 is ENHRY and CDR2 SYGVKD. V gave up 8 bases and J gave up 3 bases, with 8 bases separating them. CDR3 residues: CAIAGPNQPQHF. The CDR3 DNA reads as TGTGCCATCGCAGGGCCCAATCAGCCCCAGCATTTT.

The chain carries TRBV3-1 (or the pseudogene TRBV3-2) and TRBJ1-6; the match to TRBD1 covers 8 bases. Losses at the gene ends were 0 bases for V and 6 bases for J; bases not matched to a gene: 7. Germline V lookup: CDR1 LGHDT, CDR2 YNNKEL (reference sequence). This CDR3 spans 17 amino acids. The CDR3 bases are TGTGCCAGCAGCCAAGACGACAGGGGTTCTTCTAATTCACCCCTCCACTTT. Amino acids: CASSQDDRGSSNSPLHF.

This clone was recorded a few times. The J gene is TRBJ2-7, the V gene TRBV2; D uncertain. CDR3 size: 12 residues. Trimming cost V 2 bases and J 4 bases, with 6 bases left between them. Germline CDR1 is SNHLY and CDR2 is FYNNEI. Written as DNA, the CDR3 is TGTGCCAGCAGTGAATCCGTTTACGAGCAGTACTTC. It yields the protein CASSESVYEQYF.

The chain is built from TRBV7-8 and TRBJ2-7; a possible D gene is TRBD1 (5 bases). CDR1 and CDR2 (germline): SGHVS, FQNEAQ. The ends were cut back, 2 bases at V and 4 bases at J, with 12 bases in the middle. This CDR3 region has 14 residues. CDR3 sequence reads: CASSLSSAGYEQYF. CDR3 in DNA: TGTGCCAGCAGCTTATCGAGCGCAGGGTACGAGCAGTACTTC. The full variable domain, completed using reference TRBV7-8 and TRBJ2-7, is GAGVSQSPRYKVAKRGQDVALRCDPISGHVSLFWYQQALGQGPEFLTYFQNEAQLDKSGLPSDRFFAERPEGSVSTLKIQRTQQEDSAVYLCASSLSSAGYEQYFGPGTRLTVT.

This chain joins TRBV15 and TRBJ1-2, with D tentatively TRBD1 (6 bases). The CDR3 runs to 13 residues. V lost 1 base, J lost 7 bases, and 10 bases lay in between. Germline V gives CDR1 LNHNV, CDR2 YYDKDF (reference sequence). CDR3 residues: CATSRGDNSGYTF. The CDR3 nucleotides are TGTGCCACCAGCAGAGGGGACAACAGTGGCTACACCTTC. The whole variable domain, remainder taken from reference TRBV15 and TRBJ1-2, is DAMVIQNPRYQVTQFGKPVTLSCSQTLNHNVMYWYQQKSSQAPKLLFHYYDKDFNNEADTPDNFQSRRPNTSFCFLDIRSPGLGDTAMYLCATSRGDNSGYTFGSGTRLTVV.

The rearrangement joins TRBV4-1 to TRBJ2-7, with D unresolved. CDR3 length equals 15 residues. Germline CDR1 is MGHRA and CDR2 is YSYEKL. The V gene lost 2 bases and the J gene lost 5 bases, with 16 bases spanning the gap. In DNA form, the CDR3 reads TGCGCCAGCAGCCAAAGTCCCCACCTTGCAGACGAGCAGTACTTC. It translates to CASSQSPHLADEQYF.

The J gene is TRBJ1-4, the V gene TRBV12-5, with D possibly TRBD1 on 6 matching bases. The CDR3 contains 14 residues. The V and J ends lost 6 bases and 3 bases respectively, with 11 bases between them. Germline V gene data show CDR1 as LGHNT and CDR2 as FRNRAP. The CDR3 coding sequence is TGTGCTAGTGGGGCTGGGGGCTCTAATGAAAAACTGTTTTTT. Protein: CASGAGGSNEKLFF. Looking up the rest from reference TRBV12-5 and TRBJ1-4 gives the full variable domain: DARVTQTPRHKVTEMGQEVTMRCQPILGHNTVFWYRQTMMQGLELLAYFRNRAPLDDSGMPKDRFSAEMPDATLATLKIQPSEPRDSAVYFCASGAGGSNEKLFFGSGTQLSVL.

The chain recombines TRBV6-2 or TRBV6-3 with TRBJ1-2; tentatively, D is TRBD1 (6 bases). There are 19 residues in the CDR3. Germline CDR1 MNHEY, CDR2 SVGEGT. The V end lost 4 bases, the J end lost 4 bases, and 28 bases lay between the germline ends. CDR3 nucleotide sequence: TGTGCCAGCAGTTCCCCCATCCATTCTAGCTCCGGGACAACCTATGGCTACACCTTC. This codes for CASSSPIHSSSGTTYGYTF.